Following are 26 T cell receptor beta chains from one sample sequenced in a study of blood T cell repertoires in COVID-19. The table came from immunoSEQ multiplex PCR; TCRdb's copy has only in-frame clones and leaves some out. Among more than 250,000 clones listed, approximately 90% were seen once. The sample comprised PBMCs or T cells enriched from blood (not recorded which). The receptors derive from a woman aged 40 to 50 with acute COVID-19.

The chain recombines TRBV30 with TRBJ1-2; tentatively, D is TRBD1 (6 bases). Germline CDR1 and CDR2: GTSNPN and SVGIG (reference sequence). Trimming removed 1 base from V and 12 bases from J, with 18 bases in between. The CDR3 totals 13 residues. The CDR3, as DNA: TGTGCCTGGAGTGACACAGGGATGGTTAGACACACCTTC. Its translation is CAWSDTGMVRHTF.

The CDR3 region is CASFRENEQFF. CDR3 bases: TGTGCCAGTTTCCGGGAAAATGAGCAGTTCTTC. V usage is TRBV19 and J usage is TRBJ2-1; D is possibly TRBD2 (5 bases). Germline V gene lookup returns CDR1 LNHDA and CDR2 SQIVND (reference sequence). This CDR3 spans 11 amino acids. The germline V and J ends were trimmed by 8 bases and 7 bases, with 9 bases remaining between them.

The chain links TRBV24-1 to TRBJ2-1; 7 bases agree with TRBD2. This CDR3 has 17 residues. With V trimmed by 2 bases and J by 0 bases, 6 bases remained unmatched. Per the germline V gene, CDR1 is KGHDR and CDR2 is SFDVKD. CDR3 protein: CATSDYLGGGSYNEQFF. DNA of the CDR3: TGTGCCACCAGTGATTATCTGGGCGGGGGCTCCTACAATGAGCAGTTCTTC.

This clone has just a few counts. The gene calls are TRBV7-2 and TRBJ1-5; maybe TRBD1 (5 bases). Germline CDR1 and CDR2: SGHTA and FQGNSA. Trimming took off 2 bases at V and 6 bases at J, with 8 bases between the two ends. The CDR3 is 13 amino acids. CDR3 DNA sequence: TGTGCCAGCAGCTTATCCCAGGGTCAGCCCCAGCATTTT. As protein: CASSLSQGQPQHF.

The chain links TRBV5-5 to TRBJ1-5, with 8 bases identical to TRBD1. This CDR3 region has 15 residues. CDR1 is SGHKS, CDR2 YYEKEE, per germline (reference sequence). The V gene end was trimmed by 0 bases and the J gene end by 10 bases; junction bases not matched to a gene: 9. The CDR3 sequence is CASSLEGGQGGPQHF. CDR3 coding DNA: TGTGCCAGCAGCTTGGAGGGTGGACAGGGCGGACCCCAGCATTTT.

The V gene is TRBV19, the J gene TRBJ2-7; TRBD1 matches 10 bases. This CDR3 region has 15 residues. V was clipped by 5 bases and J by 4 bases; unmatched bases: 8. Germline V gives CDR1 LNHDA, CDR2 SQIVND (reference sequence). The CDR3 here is CASSSGQGFLYEQYF. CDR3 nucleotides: TGTGCCAGTAGTTCGGGACAGGGGTTTTTGTACGAGCAGTACTTC.

The CDR3 is CASDRGGLGGNQPQHF. CDR3 sequence (DNA): TGTGCCAGCGACAGGGGAGGGCTAGGGGGCAATCAGCCCCAGCATTTT. The rearrangement links TRBV28 to TRBJ1-5; 8 nucleotides match TRBD1. The CDR3 has 16 amino acids. V gave up 8 bases and J gave up 2 bases; unmatched junction bases: 11. Germline assignment: CDR1 MDHEN and CDR2 SYDVKM.

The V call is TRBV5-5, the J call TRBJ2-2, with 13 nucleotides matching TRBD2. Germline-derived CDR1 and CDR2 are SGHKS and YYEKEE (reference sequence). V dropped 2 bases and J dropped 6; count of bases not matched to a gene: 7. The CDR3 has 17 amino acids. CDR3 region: CASSLLRTSGRAGELFF. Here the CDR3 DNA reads TGTGCCAGCAGCTTATTGAGAACTAGCGGGAGGGCCGGGGAGCTGTTTTTT.

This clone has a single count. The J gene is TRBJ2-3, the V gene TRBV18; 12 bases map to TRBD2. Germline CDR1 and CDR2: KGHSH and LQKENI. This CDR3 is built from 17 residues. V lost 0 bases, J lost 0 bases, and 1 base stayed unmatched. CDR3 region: CASSPPGTSGSTDTQYF. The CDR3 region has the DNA TGTGCCAGCTCACCACCTGGGACTAGCGGGAGCACAGATACGCAGTATTTT.

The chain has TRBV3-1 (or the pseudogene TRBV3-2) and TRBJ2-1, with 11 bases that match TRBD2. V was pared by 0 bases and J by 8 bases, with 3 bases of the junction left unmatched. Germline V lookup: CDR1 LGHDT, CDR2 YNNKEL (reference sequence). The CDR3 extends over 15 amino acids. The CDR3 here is CASSQDTSGSHEQFF. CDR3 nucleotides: TGTGCCAGCAGCCAAGATACTAGCGGGAGCCATGAGCAGTTCTTC.

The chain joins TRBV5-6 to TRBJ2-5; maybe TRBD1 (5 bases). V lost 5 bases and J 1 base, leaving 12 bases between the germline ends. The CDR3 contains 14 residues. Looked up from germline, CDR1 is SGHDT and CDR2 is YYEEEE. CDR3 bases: TGTGCCAGCAGTTATGGACACACCCAAGAGACCCAGTACTTC. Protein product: CASSYGHTQETQYF.

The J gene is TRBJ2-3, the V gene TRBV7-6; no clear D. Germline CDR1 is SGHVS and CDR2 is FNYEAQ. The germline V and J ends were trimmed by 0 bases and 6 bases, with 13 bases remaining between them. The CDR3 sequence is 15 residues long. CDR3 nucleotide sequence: TGTGCCAGCAGCTTAGCGCGTTCCCAAAGTGATACGCAGTATTTT. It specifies CASSLARSQSDTQYF. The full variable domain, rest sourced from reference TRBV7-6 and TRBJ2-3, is GAGVSQSPRYKVTKRGQDVALRCDPISGHVSLYWYRQALGQGPEFLTYFNYEAQQDKSGLPNDRFSAERPEGSISTLTIQRTEQRDSAMYRCASSLARSQSDTQYFGPGTRLTVL.

The CDR3 DNA reads as TGTGCCAGTAGTATACTAGCGGGAGGAAAGGAGACCCAGTACTTC. It yields the protein CASSILAGGKETQYF. J is TRBJ2-5 and V is TRBV19, with TRBD2 identical over 11 bases. Unmatched junction bases numbered 4, after V lost 2 bases and J lost 5 bases. Germline CDR1 and CDR2: LNHDA and SQIVND (reference sequence). This CDR3 has 15 residues.

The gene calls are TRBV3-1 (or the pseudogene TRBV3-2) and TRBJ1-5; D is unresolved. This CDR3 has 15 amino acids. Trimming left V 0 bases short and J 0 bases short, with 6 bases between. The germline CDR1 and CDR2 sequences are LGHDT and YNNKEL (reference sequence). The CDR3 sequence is CASSQDPSSNQPQHF. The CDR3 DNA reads TGTGCCAGCAGCCAAGACCCATCTAGCAATCAGCCCCAGCATTTT.

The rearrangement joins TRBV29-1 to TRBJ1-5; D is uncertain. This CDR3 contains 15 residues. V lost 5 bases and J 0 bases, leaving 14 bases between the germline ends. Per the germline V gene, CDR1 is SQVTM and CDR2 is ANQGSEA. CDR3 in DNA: TGCAGCGTTTCAACCGACTCGAGTAGCAATCAGCCCCAGCATTTT. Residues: CSVSTDSSSNQPQHF. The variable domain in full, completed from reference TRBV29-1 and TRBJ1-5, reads SAVISQKPSRDICQRGTSLTIQCQVDSQVTMMFWYRQQPGQSLTLIATANQGSEATYESGFVIDKFPISRPNLTFSTLTVSNMSPEDSSIYLCSVSTDSSSNQPQHFGDGTRLSIL.

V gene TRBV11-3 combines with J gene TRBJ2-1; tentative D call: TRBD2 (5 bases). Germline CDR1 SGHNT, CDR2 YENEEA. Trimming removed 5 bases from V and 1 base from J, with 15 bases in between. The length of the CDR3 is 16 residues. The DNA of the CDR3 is TGTGCCAGCAGCCCAGGAGCTAGCTGGTCCTACAATGAGCAGTTCTTC. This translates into CASSPGASWSYNEQFF.

The CDR3 DNA reads TGTGCCAGCAGCTTATTTGGGGACAGGGGGTACGAGCAGTACGTC. It encodes CASSLFGDRGYEQYV. The chain uses TRBV7-9 and TRBJ2-7, with TRBD1 matching 11 bases. Germline loops: CDR1 SEHNR, CDR2 FQNEAQ (reference sequence). The J segment lost 4 bases and the V segment lost 2 bases, leaving 4 bases of the junction unmatched. The CDR3 extends over 15 amino acids.

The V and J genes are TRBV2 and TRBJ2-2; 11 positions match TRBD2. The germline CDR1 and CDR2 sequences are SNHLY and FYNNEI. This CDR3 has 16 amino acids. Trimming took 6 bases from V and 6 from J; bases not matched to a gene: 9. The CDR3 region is CASRGTSGSSAGELFF. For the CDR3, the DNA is TGTGCCAGCAGGGGAACTAGCGGGAGTTCTGCCGGGGAGCTGTTTTTT. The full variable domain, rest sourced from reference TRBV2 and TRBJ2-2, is EPEVTQTPSHQVTQMGQEVILRCVPISNHLYFYWYRQILGQKVEFLVSFYNNEISEKSEIFDDQFSVERPDGSNFTLKIRSTKLEDSAMYFCASRGTSGSSAGELFFGEGSRLTVL.

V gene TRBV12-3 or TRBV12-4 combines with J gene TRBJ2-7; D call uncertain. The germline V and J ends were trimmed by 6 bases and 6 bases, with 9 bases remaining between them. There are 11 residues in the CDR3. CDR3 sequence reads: CASSSRIEQYF. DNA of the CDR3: TGTGCCAGCAGCTCCAGGATCGAGCAGTACTTC.

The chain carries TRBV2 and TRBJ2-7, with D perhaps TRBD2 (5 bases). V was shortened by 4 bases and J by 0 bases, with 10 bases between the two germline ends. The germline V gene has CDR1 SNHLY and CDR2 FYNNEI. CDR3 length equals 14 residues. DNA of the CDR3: TGTGCCAGCAGTGTCGAGCGGAGCTCCTACGAGCAGTACTTC. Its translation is CASSVERSSYEQYF.

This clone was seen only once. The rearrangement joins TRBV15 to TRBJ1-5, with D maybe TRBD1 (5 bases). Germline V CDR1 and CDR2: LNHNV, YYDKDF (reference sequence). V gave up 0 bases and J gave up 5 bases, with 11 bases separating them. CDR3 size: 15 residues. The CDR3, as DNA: TGTGCCACCAGCAGAGATCAATGGGGGGATCAGCCCCAGCATTTT. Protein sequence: CATSRDQWGDQPQHF.

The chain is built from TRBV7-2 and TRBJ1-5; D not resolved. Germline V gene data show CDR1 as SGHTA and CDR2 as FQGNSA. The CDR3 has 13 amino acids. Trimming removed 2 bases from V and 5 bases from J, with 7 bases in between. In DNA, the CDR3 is TGTGCCAGCAGCTTATTGAGGGATCAGCCCCAGCATTTT. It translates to CASSLLRDQPQHF. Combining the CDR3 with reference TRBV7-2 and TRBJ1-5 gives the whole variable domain GAGVSQSPSNKVTEKGKDVELRCDPISGHTALYWYRQSLGQGLEFLIYFQGNSAPDKSGLPSDRFSAERTGGSVSTLTIQRTQQEDSAVYLCASSLLRDQPQHFGDGTRLSIL.

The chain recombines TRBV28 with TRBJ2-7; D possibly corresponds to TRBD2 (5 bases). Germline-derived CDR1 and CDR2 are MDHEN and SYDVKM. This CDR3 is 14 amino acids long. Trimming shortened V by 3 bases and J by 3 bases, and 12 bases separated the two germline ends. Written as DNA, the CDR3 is TGTGCCAGCAGTTTCGGGGTTACCCTCTACGAGCAGTACTTC. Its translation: CASSFGVTLYEQYF.

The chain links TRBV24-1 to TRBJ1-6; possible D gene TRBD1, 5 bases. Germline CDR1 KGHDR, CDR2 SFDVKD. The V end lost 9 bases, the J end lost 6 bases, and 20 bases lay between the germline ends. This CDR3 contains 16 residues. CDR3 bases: TGTGCCACCGACGACACAGGACTATCTCCTAATTCACCCCTCCACTTT. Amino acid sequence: CATDDTGLSPNSPLHF.

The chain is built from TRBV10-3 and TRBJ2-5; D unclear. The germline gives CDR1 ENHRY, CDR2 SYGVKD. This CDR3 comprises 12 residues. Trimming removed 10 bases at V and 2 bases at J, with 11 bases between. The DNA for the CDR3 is TGTGCCACCACAGAAGTACAAGAGACCCAGTACTTC. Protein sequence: CATTEVQETQYF.

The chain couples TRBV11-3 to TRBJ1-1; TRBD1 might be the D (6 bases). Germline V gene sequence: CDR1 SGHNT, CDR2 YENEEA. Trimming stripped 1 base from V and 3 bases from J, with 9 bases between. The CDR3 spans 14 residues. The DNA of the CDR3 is TGTGCCAGCAGCTTAGCAGGGGTGGACACTGAAGCTTTCTTT. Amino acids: CASSLAGVDTEAFF.